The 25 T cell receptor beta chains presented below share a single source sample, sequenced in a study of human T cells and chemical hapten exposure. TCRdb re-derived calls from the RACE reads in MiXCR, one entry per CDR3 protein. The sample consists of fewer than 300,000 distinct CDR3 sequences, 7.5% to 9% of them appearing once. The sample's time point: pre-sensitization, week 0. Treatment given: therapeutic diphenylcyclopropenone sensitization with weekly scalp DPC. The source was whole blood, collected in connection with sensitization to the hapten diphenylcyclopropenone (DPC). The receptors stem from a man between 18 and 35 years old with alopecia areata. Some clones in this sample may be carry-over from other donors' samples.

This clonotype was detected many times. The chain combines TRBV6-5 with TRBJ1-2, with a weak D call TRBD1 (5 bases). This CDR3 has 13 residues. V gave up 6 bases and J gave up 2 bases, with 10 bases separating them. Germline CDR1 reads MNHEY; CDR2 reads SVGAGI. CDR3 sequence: CASRRGENYGYTF. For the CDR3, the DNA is TGTGCCAGCAGGCGGGGGGAGAACTATGGCTACACCTTC.

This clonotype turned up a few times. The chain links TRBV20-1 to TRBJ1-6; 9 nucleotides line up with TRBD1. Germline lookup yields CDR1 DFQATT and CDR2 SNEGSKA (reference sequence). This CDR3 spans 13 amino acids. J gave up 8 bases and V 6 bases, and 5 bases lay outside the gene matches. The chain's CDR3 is CSATGTGYSPLHF. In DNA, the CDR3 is TGCAGTGCAACCGGGACAGGGTATTCACCCCTCCACTTT.

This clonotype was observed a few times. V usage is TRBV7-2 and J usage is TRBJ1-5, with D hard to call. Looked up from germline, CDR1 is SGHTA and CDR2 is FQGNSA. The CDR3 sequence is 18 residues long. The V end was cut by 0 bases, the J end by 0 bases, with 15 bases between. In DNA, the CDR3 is TGTGCCAGCAGCTTAGCATCGGAGCAGATGTATAGCAATCAGCCCCAGCATTTT. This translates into CASSLASEQMYSNQPQHF. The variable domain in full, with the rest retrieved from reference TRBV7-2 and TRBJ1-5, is GAGVSQSPSNKVTEKGKDVELRCDPISGHTALYWYRQSLGQGLEFLIYFQGNSAPDKSGLPSDRFSAERTGGSVSTLTIQRTQQEDSAVYLCASSLASEQMYSNQPQHFGDGTRLSIL.

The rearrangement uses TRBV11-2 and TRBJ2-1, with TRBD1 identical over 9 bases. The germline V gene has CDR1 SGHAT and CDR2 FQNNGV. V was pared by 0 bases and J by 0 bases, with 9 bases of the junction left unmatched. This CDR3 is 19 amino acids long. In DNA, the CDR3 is TGTGCCAGCAGCTTAGACTCCGGGACAGGGCGTCCCTCCTACAATGAGCAGTTCTTC. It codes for CASSLDSGTGRPSYNEQFF.

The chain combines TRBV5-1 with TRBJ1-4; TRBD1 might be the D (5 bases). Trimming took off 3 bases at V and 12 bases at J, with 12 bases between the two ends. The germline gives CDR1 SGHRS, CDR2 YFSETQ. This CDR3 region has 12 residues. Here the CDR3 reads CASSSPGGELFF. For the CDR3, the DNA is TGCGCCAGCAGCTCGCCCGGGGGAGAACTGTTTTTT.

The CDR3 reads CASSQDSNPLQETQYF. The CDR3 DNA reads TGCGCCAGCAGCCAAGATAGTAACCCACTTCAAGAGACCCAGTACTTC. The V and J genes are TRBV4-3 and TRBJ2-5; D gene uncertain. Germline loops: CDR1 LGHNA, CDR2 YSLEER. CDR3 length: 16 amino acids. Trimming took 0 bases from V and 2 from J, leaving 13 bases between them.

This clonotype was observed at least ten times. CDR3 region: CASSLATEADTQYF. The CDR3 coding sequence is TGTGCCAGCAGCTTGGCCACAGAGGCAGATACGCAGTATTTT. The J gene is TRBJ2-3, the V gene TRBV5-5; D gene ambiguous. Germline CDR1 SGHKS, CDR2 YYEKEE (reference sequence). V lost 0 bases and J 4 bases, leaving 9 bases between the germline ends. The CDR3 has 14 residues. The whole variable domain, remainder taken from reference TRBV5-5 and TRBJ2-3, is DAGVTQSPTHLIKTRGQQVTLRCSPISGHKSVSWYQQVLGQGPQFIFQYYEKEERGRGNFPDRFSARQFPNYSSELNVNALLLGDSALYLCASSLATEADTQYFGPGTRLTVL.

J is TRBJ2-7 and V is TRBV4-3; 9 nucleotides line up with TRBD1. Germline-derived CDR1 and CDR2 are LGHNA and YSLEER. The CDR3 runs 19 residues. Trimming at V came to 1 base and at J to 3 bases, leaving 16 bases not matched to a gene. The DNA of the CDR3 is TGCGCCAGCAGCCAAGGACGGGCCATCTGGACAGGGGATTTCTACGAGCAGTACTTC. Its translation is CASSQGRAIWTGDFYEQYF.

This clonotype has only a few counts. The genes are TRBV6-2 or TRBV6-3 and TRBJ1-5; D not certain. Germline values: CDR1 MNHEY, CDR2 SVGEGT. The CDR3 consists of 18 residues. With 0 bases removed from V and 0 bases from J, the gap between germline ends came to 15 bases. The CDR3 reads CASSYSRAGRNSNQPQHF. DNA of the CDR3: TGTGCCAGCAGTTACTCGAGGGCAGGACGAAATAGCAATCAGCCCCAGCATTTT.

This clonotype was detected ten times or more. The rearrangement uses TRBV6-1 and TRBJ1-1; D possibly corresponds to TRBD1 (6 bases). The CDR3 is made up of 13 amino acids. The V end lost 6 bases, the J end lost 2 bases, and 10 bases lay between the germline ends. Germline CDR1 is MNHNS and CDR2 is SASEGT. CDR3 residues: CASRTTGNTEAFF. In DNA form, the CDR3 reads TGTGCCAGCAGAACGACAGGAAACACTGAAGCTTTCTTT.

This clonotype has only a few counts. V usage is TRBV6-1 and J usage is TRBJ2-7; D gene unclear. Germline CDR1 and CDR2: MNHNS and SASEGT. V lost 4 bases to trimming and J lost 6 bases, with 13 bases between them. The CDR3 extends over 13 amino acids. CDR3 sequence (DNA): TGTGCCAGCAGTGTAGTGCAGTCGGGCGAGCAGTACTTC. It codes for CASSVVQSGEQYF.

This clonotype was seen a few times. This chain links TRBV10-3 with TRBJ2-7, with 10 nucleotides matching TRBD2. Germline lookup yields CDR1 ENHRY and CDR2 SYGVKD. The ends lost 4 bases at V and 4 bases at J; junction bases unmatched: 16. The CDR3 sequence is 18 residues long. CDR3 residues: CAISGPGLAGARSYEQYF. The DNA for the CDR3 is TGTGCCATCAGTGGCCCCGGGCTAGCGGGAGCCCGAAGTTACGAGCAGTACTTC.

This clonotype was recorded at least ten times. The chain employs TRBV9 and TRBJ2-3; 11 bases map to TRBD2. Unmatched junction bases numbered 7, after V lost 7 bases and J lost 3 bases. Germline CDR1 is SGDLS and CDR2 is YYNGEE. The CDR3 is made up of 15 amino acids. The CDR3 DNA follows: TGTGCCAGCGGGGCTAGCGGGGGGACGACAGATACGCAGTATTTT. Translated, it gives CASGASGGTTDTQYF.

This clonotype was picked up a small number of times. CDR3 coding DNA: TGTGCCAGCAATGATAGGACAGGGAACACTGAAGCTTTCTTT. Translation gives CASNDRTGNTEAFF. The rearrangement uses TRBV6-2 or TRBV6-3 and TRBJ1-1; 7 bases agree with TRBD1. Trimming cost V 7 bases and J 1 base; bases outside gene matches: 6. Germline-derived CDR1 and CDR2 are MNHEY and SVGEGT. The CDR3 loop spans 14 amino acids.

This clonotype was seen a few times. The CDR3 is CASSPRVAGDYEQYF. The CDR3 DNA follows: TGTGCCAGCAGTCCCCGGGTAGCGGGAGATTACGAGCAGTACTTC. This chain connects TRBV27 to TRBJ2-7, with 9 nucleotides matching TRBD2. This CDR3 spans 15 amino acids. V shed 5 bases, J shed 4 bases, and the junction held 9 bases outside the gene matches. The germline gives CDR1 MNHEY, CDR2 SMNVEV (reference sequence).

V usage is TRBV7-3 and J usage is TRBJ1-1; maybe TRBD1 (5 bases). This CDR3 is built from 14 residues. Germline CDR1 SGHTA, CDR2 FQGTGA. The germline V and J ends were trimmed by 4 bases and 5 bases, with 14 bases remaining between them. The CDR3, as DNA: TGTGCCAGCAGCTCTTTGGGGGTCTTAACTGAAGCTTTCTTT. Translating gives CASSSLGVLTEAFF. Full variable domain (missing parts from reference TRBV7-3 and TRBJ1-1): GAGVSQTPSNKVTEKGKYVELRCDPISGHTALYWYRQSLGQGPEFLIYFQGTGAADDSGLPNDRFFAVRPEGSVSTLKIQRTERGDSAVYLCASSSLGVLTEAFFGQGTRLTVV.

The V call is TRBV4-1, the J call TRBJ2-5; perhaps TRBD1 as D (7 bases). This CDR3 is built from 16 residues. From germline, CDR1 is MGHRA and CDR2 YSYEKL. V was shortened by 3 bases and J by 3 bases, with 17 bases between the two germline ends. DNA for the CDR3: TGCGCCAGCAGCCAGACTGGACAGGAGGGCGAAGAGACCCAGTACTTC. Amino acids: CASSQTGQEGEETQYF.

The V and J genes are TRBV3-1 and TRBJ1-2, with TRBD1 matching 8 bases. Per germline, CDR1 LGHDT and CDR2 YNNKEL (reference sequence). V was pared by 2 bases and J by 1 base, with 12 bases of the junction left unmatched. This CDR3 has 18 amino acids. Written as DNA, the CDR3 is TGTGCCAGCAGCCAACGACGCACGACAGGGGCCCTTAACTATGGCTACACCTTC. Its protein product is CASSQRRTTGALNYGYTF.

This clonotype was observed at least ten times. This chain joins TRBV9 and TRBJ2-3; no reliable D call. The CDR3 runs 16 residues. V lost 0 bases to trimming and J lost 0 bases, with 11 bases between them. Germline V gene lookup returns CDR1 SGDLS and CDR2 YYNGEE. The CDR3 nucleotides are TGTGCCAGCAGCGTAGAAGGGAATCCGAGCACAGATACGCAGTATTTT. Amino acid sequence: CASSVEGNPSTDTQYF. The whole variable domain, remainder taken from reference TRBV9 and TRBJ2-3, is DSGVTQTPKHLITATGQRVTLRCSPRSGDLSVYWYQQSLDQGLQFLIQYYNGEERAKGNILERFSAQQFPDLHSELNLSSLELGDSALYFCASSVEGNPSTDTQYFGPGTRLTVL.

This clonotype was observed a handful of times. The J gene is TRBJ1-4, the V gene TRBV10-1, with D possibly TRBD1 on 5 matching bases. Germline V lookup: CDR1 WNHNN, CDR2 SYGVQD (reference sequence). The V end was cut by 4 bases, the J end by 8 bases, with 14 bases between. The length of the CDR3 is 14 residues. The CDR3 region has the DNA TGCGCCAGCAGTGCGGGACTCTGGGGGGAAAAACTGTTTTTT. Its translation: CASSAGLWGEKLFF.

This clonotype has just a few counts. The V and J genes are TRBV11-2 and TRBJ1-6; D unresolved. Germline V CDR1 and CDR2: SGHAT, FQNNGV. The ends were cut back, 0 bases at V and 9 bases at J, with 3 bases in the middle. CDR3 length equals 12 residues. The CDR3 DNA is TGTGCCAGCAGCTTAGATAGTTCACCCCTCCACTTT. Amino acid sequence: CASSLDSSPLHF.

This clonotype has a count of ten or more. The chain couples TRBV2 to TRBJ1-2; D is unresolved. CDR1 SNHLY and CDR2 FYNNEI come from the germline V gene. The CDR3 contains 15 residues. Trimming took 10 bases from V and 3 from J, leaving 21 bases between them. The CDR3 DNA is TGTGCCACCCGTCTCAAATGGACGTTAGACTATGGCTACACCTTC. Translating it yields CATRLKWTLDYGYTF.

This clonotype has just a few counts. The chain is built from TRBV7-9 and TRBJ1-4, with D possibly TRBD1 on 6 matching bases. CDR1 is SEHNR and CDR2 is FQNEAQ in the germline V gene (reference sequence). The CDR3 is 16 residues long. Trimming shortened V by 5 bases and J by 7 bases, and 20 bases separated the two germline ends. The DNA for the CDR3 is TGTGCCAGCAGCCCGGCGGGGGGCGCGATTGGTGAAAAACTGTTTTTT. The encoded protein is CASSPAGGAIGEKLFF.

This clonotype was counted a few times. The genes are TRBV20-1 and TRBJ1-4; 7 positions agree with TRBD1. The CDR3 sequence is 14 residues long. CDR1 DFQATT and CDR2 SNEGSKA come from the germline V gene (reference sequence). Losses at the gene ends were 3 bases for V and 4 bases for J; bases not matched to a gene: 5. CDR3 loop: CSASAGGLNEKLFF. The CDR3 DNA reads TGCAGTGCTAGCGCAGGGGGGCTTAATGAAAAACTGTTTTTT.

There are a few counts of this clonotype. The DNA of the CDR3 is TGTGCCAGCAGCTCCCCAGACAGAGACAATCAGCCCCAGCATTTT. It specifies CASSSPDRDNQPQHF. The J gene is TRBJ1-5, the V gene TRBV7-9; the D gene is possibly TRBD1 (5 bases). Germline-derived CDR1 and CDR2 are SEHNR and FQNEAQ (reference sequence). The CDR3 extends over 15 amino acids. V gave up 4 bases and J gave up 3 bases, with 13 bases separating them.